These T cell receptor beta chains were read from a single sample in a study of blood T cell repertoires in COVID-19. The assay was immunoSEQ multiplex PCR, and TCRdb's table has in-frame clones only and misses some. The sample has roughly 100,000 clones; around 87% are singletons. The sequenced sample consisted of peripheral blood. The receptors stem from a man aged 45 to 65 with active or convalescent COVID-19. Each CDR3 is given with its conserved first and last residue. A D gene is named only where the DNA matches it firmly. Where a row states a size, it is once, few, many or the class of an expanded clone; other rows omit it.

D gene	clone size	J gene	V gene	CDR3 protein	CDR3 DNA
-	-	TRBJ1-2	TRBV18	CASSPRGSDGYTF	TGTGCCAGCTCACCACGGGGCAGTGATGGCTACACCTTC
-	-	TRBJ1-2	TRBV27	CASSSRPGSLTGYTF	TGTGCCAGCAGTTCCAGACCGGGTTCTCTAACCGGCTACACCTTC
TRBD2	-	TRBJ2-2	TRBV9	CASSVARGGYTGELFF	TGTGCCAGCAGCGTAGCACGGGGGGGTTACACCGGGGAGCTGTTTTTT
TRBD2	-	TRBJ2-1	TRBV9	CASSVERGGLNEQFF	TGTGCCAGCAGCGTAGAGCGGGGGGGCTTAAATGAGCAGTTCTTC
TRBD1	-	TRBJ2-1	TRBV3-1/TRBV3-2	CASSNWGQGAYNEQFF	TGTGCCAGCAGTAATTGGGGACAGGGGGCCTACAATGAGCAGTTCTTC
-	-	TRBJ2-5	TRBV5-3	CARSLENRVMETQYF	TGTGCCAGAAGCTTGGAGAACAGGGTCATGGAGACCCAGTACTTC
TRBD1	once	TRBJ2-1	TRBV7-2	CASSRTGTYNEQFF	TGTGCCAGCAGTAGGACAGGCACCTACAATGAGCAGTTCTTC
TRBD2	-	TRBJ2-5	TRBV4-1	CASSLSGGPGETQYF	TGCGCCAGCAGCCTCAGCGGGGGGCCTGGGGAGACCCAGTACTTC
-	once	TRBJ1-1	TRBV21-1	CASSTRGAFF	TGTGCCAGCAGCACCAGGGGAGCTTTCTTT
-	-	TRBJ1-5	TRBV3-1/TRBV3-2	CASSQAGVYQPQHF	TGTGCCAGCAGCCAAGCCGGGGTGTATCAGCCCCAGCATTTT
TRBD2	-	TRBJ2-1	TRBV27	CASSSAGGSYNEQFF	TGTGCCAGCAGTTCCGCGGGGGGGTCCTACAATGAGCAGTTCTTC
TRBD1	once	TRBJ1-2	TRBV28	CASSFRDRGGYTF	TGTGCCAGCAGTTTCCGGGACAGGGGAGGCTACACCTTC
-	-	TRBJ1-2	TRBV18	CASSPSGTNVYGYTF	TGTGCCAGCTCACCATCCGGGACAAACGTTTATGGCTACACCTTC
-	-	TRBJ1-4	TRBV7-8	CASSLMPATNEKLFF	TGTGCCAGCAGCTTAATGCCAGCAACTAATGAAAAACTGTTTTTT
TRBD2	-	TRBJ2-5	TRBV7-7	CASSLVGSGGQETQYF	TGTGCCAGCAGCTTAGTGGGCAGCGGGGGACAAGAGACCCAGTACTTC
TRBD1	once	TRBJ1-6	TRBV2	CASISRDRESPLHF	TGTGCCAGCATCTCCCGGGACAGGGAATCACCCCTCCACTTT
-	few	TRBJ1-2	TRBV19	CATTGQDYGYTF	TGTGCCACCACAGGACAAGACTATGGCTACACCTTC
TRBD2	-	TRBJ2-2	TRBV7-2	CASSHSGGGAGELFF	TGTGCCAGCAGCCACAGCGGGGGTGGGGCCGGGGAGCTGTTTTTT
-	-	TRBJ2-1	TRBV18	CASSPGHQNNEQFF	TGTGCCAGCTCACCGGGACACCAAAACAATGAGCAGTTCTTC
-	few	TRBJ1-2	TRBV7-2	CASSLGGGWGYTF	TGTGCCAGCAGCTTAGGAGGAGGATGGGGCTACACCTTC
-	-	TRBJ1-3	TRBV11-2	CASSLDPPGTGNTIYF	TGTGCCAGCAGCTTAGATCCTCCGGGTACTGGAAACACCATATATTTT
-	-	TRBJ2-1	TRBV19	CASSGQPRVNEQFF	TGTGCCAGTAGCGGACAGCCCCGCGTCAATGAGCAGTTCTTC
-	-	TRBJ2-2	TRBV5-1	CASSSTVANTGELFF	TGCGCCAGCAGCTCCACAGTGGCGAACACCGGGGAGCTGTTTTTT
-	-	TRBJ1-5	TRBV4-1	CASSQQTGNNQPQHF	TGCGCCAGCAGCCAACAAACAGGGAACAATCAGCCCCAGCATTTT
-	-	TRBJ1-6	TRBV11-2	CASSLARYNSPLHF	TGTGCCAGCAGCTTAGCCAGGTATAATTCACCCCTCCACTTT
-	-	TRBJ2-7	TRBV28	CASSSTGAGTYEQYF	TGTGCCAGCAGTTCCACAGGGGCGGGAACCTACGAGCAGTACTTC
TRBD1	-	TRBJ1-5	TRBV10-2	CASSEIAGGLGQPQHF	TGCGCCAGCAGTGAAATAGCAGGGGGCTTGGGACAGCCCCAGCATTTT
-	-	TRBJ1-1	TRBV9	CASSVETGDTEAFF	TGTGCCAGCAGCGTAGAAACGGGTGACACTGAAGCTTTCTTT
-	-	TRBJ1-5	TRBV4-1	CASSQDWGDRQPQHF	TGCGCCAGCAGCCAAGATTGGGGGGATCGGCAGCCCCAGCATTTT
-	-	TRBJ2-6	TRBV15	CATSGQWGVGLHGANVLTF	TGTGCCACCAGCGGACAATGGGGGGTAGGACTTCATGGGGCCAACGTCCTGACTTTC
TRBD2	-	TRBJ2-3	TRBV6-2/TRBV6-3	CASSRSSGVDTDTQYF	TGTGCCAGCAGTCGCTCTAGCGGGGTCGACACAGATACGCAGTATTTT
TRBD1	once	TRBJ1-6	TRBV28	CASSFPSGTGDSPLHF	TGTGCCAGCAGTTTCCCTTCCGGGACAGGGGATTCACCCCTCCACTTT
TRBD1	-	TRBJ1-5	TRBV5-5	CASSRTGGDGNQPQHF	TGTGCCAGCAGCCGGACAGGGGGCGATGGCAATCAGCCCCAGCATTTT
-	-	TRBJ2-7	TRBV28	CASNVGQTYEQYF	TGTGCCAGCAATGTTGGACAAACCTACGAGCAGTACTTC
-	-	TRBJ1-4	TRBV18	CASSPPNVGEDNEKLFF	TGTGCCAGCTCACCACCGAATGTTGGAGAGGATAATGAAAAACTGTTTTTT
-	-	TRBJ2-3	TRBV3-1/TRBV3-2	CASSQVSVTGTDTQYF	TGTGCCAGCAGCCAAGTTAGCGTGACTGGCACAGATACGCAGTATTTT
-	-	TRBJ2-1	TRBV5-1	CASSWGGNEQFF	TGCGCCAGCAGCTGGGGCGGTAATGAGCAGTTCTTC
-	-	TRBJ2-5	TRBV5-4	CASSLGGPGVQETQYF	TGTGCCAGCAGCTTGGGGGGGCCAGGTGTCCAAGAGACCCAGTACTTC
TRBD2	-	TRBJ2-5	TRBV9	CASSVNSGETQYF	TGTGCCAGCAGCGTAAATAGCGGGGAGACCCAGTACTTC
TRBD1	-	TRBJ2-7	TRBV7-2	CASSLAGQGSYEQYF	TGTGCCAGCAGCTTAGCCGGACAGGGTTCCTACGAGCAGTACTTC
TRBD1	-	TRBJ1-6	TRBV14	CASRQGLNSPLHF	TGTGCCAGCCGACAGGGCTTAAATTCACCCCTCCACTTT
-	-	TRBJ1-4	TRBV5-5	CASSLGQLDEKLFF	TGTGCCAGCAGCTTGGGACAGCTCGATGAAAAACTGTTTTTT
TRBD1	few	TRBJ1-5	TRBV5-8	CASSYEDRGNQPQHF	TGTGCCAGCAGTTATGAGGACAGGGGAAATCAGCCCCAGCATTTT
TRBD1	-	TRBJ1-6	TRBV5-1	CASSLGGTDFSPLHF	TGCGCCAGCAGCTTGGGGGGGACAGACTTTTCACCCCTCCACTTT
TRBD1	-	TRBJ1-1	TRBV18	CASSRQGAENTEAFF	TGTGCCAGCTCAAGACAGGGGGCTGAGAACACTGAAGCTTTCTTT
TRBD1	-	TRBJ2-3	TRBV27	CASSFSRTGSTDTQYF	TGTGCCAGCAGTTTCTCCAGGACAGGGAGCACAGATACGCAGTATTTT
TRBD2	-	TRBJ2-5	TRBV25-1	CASGSGGAQYF	TGTGCCAGCGGTAGCGGGGGGGCCCAGTACTTC
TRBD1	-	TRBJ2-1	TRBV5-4	CASGQETGGNEQFF	TGTGCCAGCGGGCAGGAGACAGGGGGCAATGAGCAGTTCTTC
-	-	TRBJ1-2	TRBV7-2	CASSNEVANYGYTF	TGTGCCAGCAGCAATGAGGTAGCTAACTATGGCTACACCTTC
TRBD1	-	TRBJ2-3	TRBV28	CASSPGQSDTQYF	TGTGCCAGCAGTCCGGGACAGTCAGATACGCAGTATTTT
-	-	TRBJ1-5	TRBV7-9	CASSLAGTTNQPQHF	TGTGCCAGCAGCTTAGCCGGGACTACCAATCAGCCCCAGCATTTT
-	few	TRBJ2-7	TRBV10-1	CASSESIGPYEQYF	TGCGCCAGCAGTGAGTCGATTGGCCCCTACGAGCAGTACTTC